One and the same sample provided the 25 T cell receptor beta chains below, sequenced in a study of cytomegalovirus exposure and HLA in healthy donors. Primers included in the PCR were 60 Vbeta and 13 Jbeta primers. The table came from immunoSEQ multiplex PCR; TCRdb's copy has only in-frame clones and leaves some out. The table has some 130,000 clones, more than 80% seen once. Sequencing used PBMCs. These receptors were collected from a man younger than 45 in good health and CMV-seronegative.

This clone was recorded once. This chain joins TRBV13 and TRBJ1-2; possibly TRBD1 for D (5 bases). This CDR3 has 14 residues. Germline lookup yields CDR1 PRHDT and CDR2 FYEKMQ (reference sequence). The ends were cut back, 5 bases at V and 3 bases at J, with 13 bases in the middle. CDR3 amino acids: CASSRAGGYYGYTF. DNA for the CDR3: TGTGCCAGCAGCCGAGCGGGGGGTTACTATGGCTACACCTTC.

The chain recombines TRBV18 with TRBJ2-1; 8 bases align to TRBD2. The CDR3 totals 15 residues. Germline trimming cut 6 bases from V and 5 bases from J; bases unmatched to any gene: 9. CDR1 is KGHSH and CDR2 is LQKENI in the germline V gene. In DNA form, the CDR3 reads TGTGCCAGCTCTGGGCTAGCGGGTGGTAACAATGAGCAGTTCTTC. This encodes CASSGLAGGNNEQFF.

V and J are TRBV19 and TRBJ2-7; perhaps TRBD2 as D (5 bases). V was shortened by 1 base and J by 4 bases, with 14 bases between the two germline ends. The CDR3 sequence is 15 residues long. The germline CDR1 and CDR2 sequences are LNHDA and SQIVND (reference sequence). The CDR3 loop is CASSIVIGVTYEQYF. CDR3 coding DNA: TGTGCCAGTAGTATAGTGATCGGGGTTACATACGAGCAGTACTTC. Supplemented by reference TRBV19 and TRBJ2-7, the full variable domain reads DGGITQSPKYLFRKEGQNVTLSCEQNLNHDAMYWYRQDPGQGLRLIYYSQIVNDFQKGDIAEGYSVSREKKESFPLTVTSAQKNPTAFYLCASSIVIGVTYEQYFGPGTRLTVT.

This chain uses TRBV16 with TRBJ1-5; D is undetermined. Germline CDR1 and CDR2: KGHSY and FQNENV. Between the trimmed V and J ends, which lost 2 bases and 4 bases, there was a span of 3 bases. This CDR3 has 12 amino acids. CDR3 region: CASSQLNQPQHF. In DNA, the CDR3 is TGTGCCAGCAGCCAACTTAATCAGCCCCAGCATTTT.

The sample holds one count of this clone. The gene calls are TRBV28 and TRBJ1-2, with 7 bases fitting TRBD1. CDR3 length: 16 residues. Germline CDR1 reads MDHEN; CDR2 reads SYDVKM. The trim removed 2 bases at V and 3 bases at J, leaving 9 bases unmatched. CDR3 nucleotide sequence: TGTGCCAGCAGTTTAATGGTGTTGGGACAGTACTATGGCTACACCTTC. It yields the protein CASSLMVLGQYYGYTF.

This chain links TRBV9 with TRBJ2-5; maybe TRBD2 (5 bases). The CDR3 has 14 amino acids. V shed 4 bases and J shed 1 base, with 11 bases lying between them. The V gene's germline CDR1 is SGDLS and CDR2 YYNGEE. The CDR3: CASSPAVIQETQYF. In DNA, the CDR3 is TGTGCCAGCAGCCCAGCGGTAATCCAAGAGACCCAGTACTTC.

The rearrangement links TRBV7-2 to TRBJ2-7, with 10 positions matching TRBD1. CDR1 and CDR2 (germline): SGHTA, FQGNSA. The CDR3 consists of 15 residues. V was pared by 5 bases and J by 3 bases, with 7 bases of the junction left unmatched. The CDR3 nucleotides read TGTGCCAGCAGCAAATGGGACAGGGGACACTACGAGCAGTACTTC. Its protein product is CASSKWDRGHYEQYF.

CDR3: CASKRQGAYEQYF. Here the CDR3 DNA reads TGTGCCAGTAAACGACAGGGGGCTTACGAGCAGTACTTC. V and J are TRBV28 and TRBJ2-7; the match to TRBD1 covers 10 bases. Trimming took 9 bases from V and 4 from J; bases not matched to a gene: 6. The germline V gene encodes CDR1 MDHEN and CDR2 SYDVKM. CDR3 length: 13 amino acids.

The chain combines TRBV29-1 with TRBJ2-7; the D gene is possibly TRBD1 (6 bases). Trimming took 4 bases from V and 9 from J, leaving 19 bases between them. Germline V gene sequence: CDR1 SQVTM, CDR2 ANQGSEA. This CDR3 has 13 amino acids. The CDR3 here is CSVAAGEKRGQYF. Written as DNA, the CDR3 is TGCAGCGTTGCTGCAGGGGAGAAGCGTGGGCAGTACTTC.

The rearrangement joins TRBV9 to TRBJ1-2; D unresolved. V shed 0 bases and J shed 2 bases, with 5 bases lying between them. The CDR3 loop spans 13 amino acids. From germline, CDR1 is SGDLS and CDR2 YYNGEE. CDR3 bases: TGTGCCAGCAGCGTAGATAGAAACTATGGCTACACCTTC. Translated: CASSVDRNYGYTF.

The gene calls are TRBV9 and TRBJ2-1, with TRBD2 identical over 7 bases. Germline V gene sequence: CDR1 SGDLS, CDR2 YYNGEE. CDR3 length: 14 residues. V gave up 6 bases and J gave up 4 bases; unmatched junction bases: 7. The chain's CDR3 is CASNNRDYYNEQFF. CDR3 nucleotides: TGTGCCAGCAACAACCGGGACTATTACAATGAGCAGTTCTTC.

The chain recombines TRBV30 with TRBJ2-2, with D maybe TRBD2 (6 bases). CDR3 length: 15 amino acids. With 3 bases removed from V and 1 base from J, the gap between germline ends came to 12 bases. Germline values: CDR1 GTSNPN, CDR2 SVGIG (reference sequence). CDR3: CAWSGPRGNTGELFF. CDR3 nucleotide sequence: TGTGCCTGGAGCGGCCCGCGGGGGAACACCGGGGAGCTGTTTTTT.

This chain uses TRBV19 with TRBJ2-3; tentative D call: TRBD1 (6 bases). This CDR3 region has 16 residues. The germline CDR1 and CDR2 sequences are LNHDA and SQIVND (reference sequence). Trimming left V 3 bases short and J 0 bases short, with 13 bases between. The CDR3 here is CASSIRGQSSTDTQYF. The CDR3 DNA reads as TGTGCCAGTAGTATCAGGGGCCAATCTAGCACAGATACGCAGTATTTT.

The chain employs TRBV4-1 and TRBJ2-1, with 8 bases fitting TRBD1. The CDR3 loop spans 15 amino acids. The V segment lost 1 base and the J segment 9 bases; nucleotides outside the gene matches: 8. In germline, CDR1 is MGHRA, CDR2 YSYEKL. CDR3 nucleotide sequence: TGCGCCAGCAGCCAAGGAAGCGGACAGGGAGGTGAGCAGTTCTTC. Encoded protein: CASSQGSGQGGEQFF.

This rearrangement joins TRBV30 to TRBJ2-6, with 11 bases identical to TRBD1. V dropped 5 bases and J dropped 0; count of bases not matched to a gene: 15. This CDR3 is 20 amino acids long. Looked up from germline, CDR1 is GTSNPN and CDR2 is SVGIG (reference sequence). This chain's CDR3 is CAWDKPRTGGESSGANVLTF. In DNA form, the CDR3 reads TGTGCCTGGGACAAACCCAGGACAGGGGGCGAAAGCTCTGGGGCCAACGTCCTGACTTTC.

The chain links TRBV29-1 to TRBJ2-1; 11 nucleotides agree with TRBD2. The CDR3 consists of 13 residues. V lost 6 bases and J lost 5; bases outside the gene matches: 3. Germline V gene data show CDR1 as SQVTM and CDR2 as ANQGSEA. The CDR3: CSVLLAGDNEQFF. The CDR3 DNA sequence: TGCAGCGTGCTACTAGCGGGAGACAATGAGCAGTTCTTC.

This clone was counted between two and nine times. The chain couples TRBV10-2 to TRBJ1-4; possible D gene TRBD1, 6 bases. The V gene lost 2 bases and the J gene lost 2 bases, with 9 bases spanning the gap. CDR3 length equals 15 residues. CDR1 is WSHSY and CDR2 is SAAADI in the germline V gene. This CDR3 is CASSEQQGTNEKLFF. The CDR3 nucleotides are TGCGCCAGCAGTGAGCAACAGGGCACTAATGAAAAACTGTTTTTT.

This rearrangement joins TRBV7-6 to TRBJ2-5; 11 bases match TRBD2. Germline V gives CDR1 SGHVS, CDR2 FNYEAQ. The CDR3 loop spans 16 amino acids. The junction had 5 bases not matched to a gene; V was cut back by 1 base and J by 4 bases. The CDR3 DNA reads as TGTGCCAGCAGCTTAGAGTCCCTAGCGGGAGGAGAGACCCAGTACTTC. This translates into CASSLESLAGGETQYF. Complete variable domain (other parts from reference TRBV7-6 and TRBJ2-5): GAGVSQSPRYKVTKRGQDVALRCDPISGHVSLYWYRQALGQGPEFLTYFNYEAQQDKSGLPNDRFSAERPEGSISTLTIQRTEQRDSAMYRCASSLESLAGGETQYFGPGTRLLVL.

The gene calls are TRBV27 and TRBJ1-1, with D hard to call. Germline V gene sequence: CDR1 MNHEY, CDR2 SMNVEV (reference sequence). This CDR3 spans 14 amino acids. V dropped 2 bases and J dropped 0 bases, with 7 bases sitting between them. The CDR3 sequence is CASSLSSMNTEAFF. The CDR3 DNA sequence: TGTGCCAGCAGTTTAAGTAGCATGAACACTGAAGCTTTCTTT.

The chain is built from TRBV9 and TRBJ2-7, with TRBD2 as a possible D gene (5 bases). This CDR3 is built from 15 residues. Per germline, CDR1 SGDLS and CDR2 YYNGEE. Deletions cut 1 base from V and 6 bases from J, with 17 bases between. The CDR3 DNA reads as TGTGCCAGCAGCGTAATGCCATCCCTCCGGGGCGAGCAGTACTTC. It yields the protein CASSVMPSLRGEQYF.

The gene calls are TRBV19 and TRBJ2-7; 10 nucleotides agree with TRBD2. Looked up from germline, CDR1 is LNHDA and CDR2 is SQIVND (reference sequence). V gave up 4 bases and J gave up 4 bases; unmatched junction bases: 1. The CDR3 runs 13 residues. The chain's CDR3 is CASSTSGRYEQYF. DNA for the CDR3: TGTGCCAGTAGTACTAGCGGGAGATACGAGCAGTACTTC.

The chain joins TRBV9 to TRBJ1-1; D call uncertain. Germline CDR1 and CDR2: SGDLS and YYNGEE. This CDR3 has 12 residues. V was cut by 0 bases and J by 7 bases, with 7 bases left in between. DNA of the CDR3: TGTGCCAGCAGCGTAGGTGCGGATGAAGCTTTCTTT. Translation gives CASSVGADEAFF.

This chain connects TRBV10-3 to TRBJ2-7, with 9 bases aligning to TRBD2. CDR1 is ENHRY and CDR2 is SYGVKD in the germline V gene. Trimming at V came to 2 bases and at J to 5 bases, leaving 4 bases not matched to a gene. The CDR3 has 14 amino acids. The CDR3 nucleotides read TGTGCCATCAGTGAGCGGCGGGAGGGTGACGAGCAGTACTTC. Translated: CAISERREGDEQYF.

The V call is TRBV2, the J call TRBJ2-4; the match to TRBD1 covers 7 bases. This CDR3 has 13 amino acids. Germline CDR1 reads SNHLY; CDR2 reads FYNNEI. V gave up 6 bases and J gave up 8 bases; unmatched junction bases: 7. Here the CDR3 DNA reads TGTGCCAGCAGCCAAGGGGGCGAGGACATTCAGTACTTC. Translating gives CASSQGGEDIQYF.

CDR3 coding DNA: TGTGCCAGCAGCATAACCCGGCGGGGACTACGGGAGACCCAGTACTTC. Amino acid sequence: CASSITRRGLRETQYF. The genes are TRBV21-1 and TRBJ2-5; the table names TRBD2, a call not compared with the DNA. TRBV21-1 is given as a pseudogene. The CDR3 runs to 16 residues.